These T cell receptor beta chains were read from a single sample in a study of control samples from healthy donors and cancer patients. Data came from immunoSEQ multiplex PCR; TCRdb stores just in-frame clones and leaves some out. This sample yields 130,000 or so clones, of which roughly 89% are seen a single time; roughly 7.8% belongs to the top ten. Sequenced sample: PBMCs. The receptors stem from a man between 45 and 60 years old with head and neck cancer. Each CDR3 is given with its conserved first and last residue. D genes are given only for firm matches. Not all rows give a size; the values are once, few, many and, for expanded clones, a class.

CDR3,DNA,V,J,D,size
CASSQEVGYPYNEQFF,TGCGCCAGCAGCCAAGAGGTAGGGTACCCCTACAATGAGCAGTTCTTC,TRBV4-1,TRBJ2-1,NA,NA
CASSIGQGELYEQYF,TGTGCCAGTAGTATCGGACAGGGAGAACTTTACGAGCAGTACTTC,TRBV19,TRBJ2-7,TRBD1,NA
CASSIGTGYGYEQYF,TGTGCCAGTAGTATAGGGACAGGGTATGGTTACGAGCAGTACTTC,TRBV19,TRBJ2-7,TRBD1,NA
CASTGTYNEQFF,TGTGCCAGCACAGGGACCTACAATGAGCAGTTCTTC,TRBV6-7,TRBJ2-1,NA,NA
CASSLVGTGAFF,TGCGCCAGCAGCTTGGTGGGGACTGGAGCTTTCTTT,TRBV5-1,TRBJ1-1,NA,NA
CASSLGASGSNEFF,TGTGCCAGCAGCTTAGGTGCTAGCGGGTCCAACGAGTTCTTC,TRBV7-9,TRBJ2-1,TRBD2,once
CASSRSPGANVLTF,TGTGCCAGCAGCCGCTCACCTGGGGCCAACGTCCTGACTTTC,TRBV7-2,TRBJ2-6,NA,NA
CASSFAQYNEKLFF,TGCGCCAGCAGCTTCGCGCAGTATAATGAAAAACTGTTTTTT,TRBV5-1,TRBJ1-4,NA,NA
CASSLDSGRVTGELFF,TGCGCCAGCAGCTTGGATAGCGGGAGGGTCACCGGGGAGCTGTTTTTT,TRBV5-1,TRBJ2-2,TRBD2,NA
CASRADSNYGYTF,TGTGCCAGCAGGGCAGACAGCAACTATGGCTACACCTTC,TRBV6-6,TRBJ1-2,NA,few
CASSSAGLPNQPQHF,TGTGCCAGCAGTTCGGCTGGGTTACCCAATCAGCCCCAGCATTTT,TRBV6-5,TRBJ1-5,NA,few
CASSPTGLSYEQYF,TGTGCCAGCAGTCCAACGGGCCTTTCATACGAGCAGTACTTC,TRBV14,TRBJ2-7,NA,NA
CASSPDTGQPQHF,TGTGCCAGCAGCCCAGACACCGGGCAGCCCCAGCATTTT,TRBV7-3,TRBJ1-5,NA,few
CASSYRGTSTTNEQFF,TGTGCCAGCAGTTACCGGGGGACTAGCACTACGAATGAGCAGTTCTTC,TRBV6-5,TRBJ2-1,TRBD2,NA
CASSRDSPRYNEQFF,TGTGCCAGCAGCCGGGACAGTCCTAGGTACAATGAGCAGTTCTTC,TRBV21-1,TRBJ2-1,NA,NA
CASSSDLAGQPQHF,TGTGCCAGCAGTTCTGACCTCGCGGGTCAGCCCCAGCATTTT,TRBV6-6,TRBJ1-5,NA,NA
CASSQGLAGTYNEQFF,TGCGCCAGCAGCCAAGGACTAGCGGGGACCTACAATGAGCAGTTCTTC,TRBV5-1,TRBJ2-1,TRBD2,few
CASSVSALAMDTQYF,TGTGCCAGCAGCGTAAGTGCACTAGCGATGGATACGCAGTATTTT,TRBV9,TRBJ2-3,TRBD2,NA
CASSNRFSYNSPLHF,TGTGCCAGCAGTAACAGGTTCTCCTATAATTCACCCCTCCACTTT,TRBV11-2,TRBJ1-6,NA,NA
CASRLGSQGAREQYF,TGTGCCAGCAGACTCGGGAGCCAGGGGGCCAGGGAGCAGTACTTC,TRBV27,TRBJ2-7,TRBD1,NA
CSALSSGYNEQFF,TGCAGCGCTTTATCTAGCGGTTACAATGAGCAGTTCTTC,TRBV29-1,TRBJ2-1,TRBD2,NA
CASSTSRSSYNEQFF,TGTGCCAGTAGTACCAGCAGGAGCTCCTACAATGAGCAGTTCTTC,TRBV19,TRBJ2-1,NA,NA
CASSLGSARLEETQYF,TGTGCCAGCTCCCTTGGGTCCGCCAGGTTGGAAGAGACCCAGTACTTC,TRBV18,TRBJ2-5,NA,NA
CASRGLAGGGNEQFF,TGTGCCAGCCGAGGACTAGCGGGGGGAGGAAATGAGCAGTTCTTC,TRBV28,TRBJ2-1,TRBD2,NA
CASSLIETGELFF,TGTGCCAGCAGCTTGATTGAAACCGGGGAGCTGTTTTTT,TRBV7-7,TRBJ2-2,NA,NA
CASSLGAGEGNEQFF,TGCGCCAGCAGCTTGGGTGCGGGAGAGGGCAATGAGCAGTTCTTC,TRBV5-1,TRBJ2-1,TRBD2,NA
CASRTGDYEQYF,TGTGCCAGCAGGACAGGAGACTACGAGCAGTACTTC,TRBV27,TRBJ2-7,NA,once
CATGLAGATGELFF,TGTGCCACTGGCCTAGCGGGAGCCACCGGGGAGCTGTTTTTT,TRBV6-5,TRBJ2-2,TRBD2,once
CASSSLVYGYTF,TGTGCCAGCAGTTCCCTGGTGTATGGCTACACCTTC,TRBV28,TRBJ1-2,NA,NA
CASSQDREANEKLFF,TGTGCCAGCAGCCAAGATAGGGAGGCTAATGAAAAACTGTTTTTT,TRBV4-2,TRBJ1-4,NA,NA
CASSPQGSSNYGYTF,TGTGCCAGCTCACCACAGGGCTCCTCTAACTATGGCTACACCTTC,TRBV18,TRBJ1-2,NA,NA
CASSEWGQGVADTQYF,TGTGCCAGCAGTGAATGGGGACAGGGGGTAGCAGATACGCAGTATTTT,TRBV6-1,TRBJ2-3,TRBD1,NA
CASSLLENEQYF,TGTGCCAGCAGCTTGCTAGAGAACGAGCAGTACTTC,TRBV5-5,TRBJ2-7,NA,NA
CASSPQGIEATGGSGNTIYF,TGTGCCAGCTCACCACAAGGGATAGAGGCGACAGGGGGGTCTGGAAACACCATATATTTT,TRBV18,TRBJ1-3,TRBD1,NA
CATTRQVGMNTEAFF,TGTGCCACCACACGACAGGTAGGGATGAACACTGAAGCTTTCTTT,TRBV7-2,TRBJ1-1,NA,once
CASSPGTATNQPQHF,TGTGCCAGTAGTCCAGGGACAGCGACGAATCAGCCCCAGCATTTT,TRBV19,TRBJ1-5,TRBD1,few
CASSVLGGSPDTQYF,TGTGCCAGCAGCGTCCTGGGCGGGAGTCCAGATACGCAGTATTTT,TRBV9,TRBJ2-3,TRBD2,few
CASLLRAETQYF,TGTGCCAGCCTACTCAGGGCAGAGACCCAGTACTTC,TRBV6-5,TRBJ2-5,NA,NA
CASSLGQYNEQFF,TGTGCCAGTAGTTTAGGACAGTACAATGAGCAGTTCTTC,TRBV19,TRBJ2-1,NA,NA
CASSVVAGSGANVLTF,TGTGCCAGCAGTGTAGTGGCGGGCTCTGGGGCCAACGTCCTGACTTTC,TRBV6-4,TRBJ2-6,NA,NA
CSVEKSGRNQETQYF,TGCAGCGTTGAAAAGTCAGGCCGGAACCAAGAGACCCAGTACTTC,TRBV29-1,TRBJ2-5,NA,NA